This T cell receptor (beta chain) came from a study of OX40 agonist ivuxolimab in advanced cancers. The wider study: Patients undergoing dose escalation presented with hepatocellular carcinoma, melanoma, renal cell or head and neck cancer. Partial responses were achieved by three patients, one with hepatocellular carcinoma and two with cutaneous melanoma.

Profiling relied on immunoSEQ multiplex PCR, and the TCRdb table lists in-frame clones only, not all of them. This repertoire shows tens of thousands of clones, approximately 83% found once; its top ten account for under 6%. Per germline, CDR1 MNHEY and CDR2 SMNVEV (reference sequence). V lost 4 bases, J lost 3 bases, and 12 bases lay in between. The CDR3 length is 15 residues. This specimen was CD4+ or CD8+ T cells sorted from blood, taken in a trial of the OX40 agonist ivuxolimab. This TCR came from an adult with an advanced solid tumor such as melanoma, head and neck, liver or kidney cancer. The chain couples TRBV27 to TRBJ2-2; D uncertain. The CDR3 nucleotides are TGTGCCAGCAGTTGGTCAGAGTCCTACACCGGGGAGCTGTTTTTT. Encoded protein: CASSWSESYTGELFF.